The subject of this entry is one T cell receptor beta chain. The V gene lost 3 bases and the J gene lost 0 bases, with 12 bases spanning the gap. Germline V CDR1 and CDR2: SGHRS, YFSETQ. This CDR3 comprises 15 residues. This sample was included in a study of CD8+CD57+ T cells in acquired aplastic anemia. Background on the study: CD4+ and CD8+ cells, once sorted, gave DNA averaging around 3.2 ug. Where healthy donors were concerned, CD4+ cells averaged about 11 million reads.

Genomic DNA, serving as template, underwent TCR beta VDJ and CDR3 profiling. TCRdb re-called the reads with MiXCR, one entry per CDR3 protein. The table includes 200,000 to 250,000 distinct CDR3 sequences, approximately 35% detected once. This chain links TRBV5-1 with TRBJ1-1; D gene ambiguous. Sequencing was carried out using sorted CD4+, CD8+, or CD8+CD57+ T cells (not recorded which) from PBMCs. The receptor was isolated from a human donor in good health, serving as a control. The CDR3 sequence is CASSYRQGLNTEAFF. The CDR3 DNA reads TGCGCCAGCAGCTATAGACAAGGGTTGAACACTGAAGCTTTCTTT.